This TCR beta chain was sequenced in a study of long-term antiretroviral therapy in people with HIV. General observations from the study: ART-treated samples gained diversity yet remained below transplant donor controls. Before ART, certain clones expanded, and these dominated the repertoire at all time points. ART adherence, viral resistance and therapy changes went unrecorded.

Running of the v3.0 immunoSEQ assay took place at survey level. Libraries were prepared by immunoSEQ multiplex PCR; TCRdb keeps only in-frame clonotypes and omits some of them. The sample shows some 20,000 clones, 80% to 90% of them seen only once. This CDR3 region has 16 residues. The germline gives CDR1 SGHTA, CDR2 FQGNSA. V was clipped by 5 bases and J by 3 bases; unmatched bases: 9. A remark on this clone: What it binds is not known.

The sequence derives from a man aged 45-65 years with HIV. The chain has TRBV7-2 and TRBJ1-2; TRBD1 matches 10 bases. This specimen was unsorted PBMCs, taken 4.2 years after starting antiretroviral therapy. Written as DNA, the CDR3 is TGTGCCAGCAGCCCTCACGGGACAGGGGATGACTATGGCTACACCTTC. Protein product: CASSPHGTGDDYGYTF.